The present TCR beta chain was sequenced within a study of identical twins. Study-wide points: It was cross-sectional statistical analysis, not following the same donors, that the conclusions relied on. There were fewer insertions in abundant cord blood beta clonotypes, but memory repertoires showed no such pattern. Out-of-frame alpha sequences shared by twins showed excess low generation probability.

Of note for this clonotype: What it recognizes is unknown.

The cDNA had a unique molecular identifier and a template-switch universal primer site. Using its own MiXCR run on the 5' RACE reads, TCRdb lists one record per CDR3 protein. The sample lists some 1,700,000 distinct CDR3 sequences, about 31% occurring once. This CDR3 is 14 amino acids long. The germline V gene encodes CDR1 SGHTA and CDR2 FQGNSA. The V end lost 0 bases, the J end lost 9 bases, and 12 bases lay between the germline ends. This TCR was sampled from a newborn girl in good health. The chain employs TRBV7-2 and TRBJ2-1; D may be TRBD1 or TRBD2 (5 bases each). The sample comprised cord blood. The CDR3 loop is CASSLAVGPGEQFF. The CDR3 DNA sequence: TGTGCCAGCAGCTTAGCGGTGGGACCGGGTGAGCAGTTCTTC.